The 30 T cell receptor beta chains below all came from one sample that was sequenced in a study of cytomegalovirus exposure and HLA in healthy donors. The primer mix had 60 Vbeta and 13 Jbeta primers. The method was immunoSEQ multiplex PCR; TCRdb's version includes in-frame clones alone and lacks a portion of them. The sample holds under 150,000 clones, approximately 83% seen once. Sequencing used PBMCs. The source is a man in his forties in good health and CMV-seropositive.

The CDR3 is CASSQSPVGGGASTDTQYF. CDR3 in DNA: TGCGCCAGCAGCCAAAGCCCCGTTGGCGGGGGGGCCAGCACAGATACGCAGTATTTT. This chain links TRBV4-1 with TRBJ2-3; TRBD2 matches 9 bases. In germline, CDR1 is MGHRA, CDR2 YSYEKL. The CDR3 consists of 19 residues. Trimming cost V 2 bases and J 0 bases; bases outside gene matches: 12.

The V gene is TRBV2, the J gene TRBJ2-3; TRBD2 matches at 7 bases. The junction had 1 base not matched to a gene; V was cut back by 1 base and J by 3 bases. CDR3 length equals 14 residues. CDR1 and CDR2 (germline): SNHLY, FYNNEI. CDR3 DNA: TGTGCCAGCAGTGAAGGACTAGCTACAGATACGCAGTATTTT. It translates to CASSEGLATDTQYF.

The chain joins TRBV6-6 to TRBJ2-5, with TRBD2 as a possible D gene (5 bases). This CDR3 has 14 residues. The V end lost 8 bases, the J end lost 5 bases, and 18 bases lay between the germline ends. From germline, CDR1 is MNHNY and CDR2 SVGAGI (reference sequence). The CDR3 DNA is TGTGCCAGCTCGGCGGGTGGTTCTGCGGAGACCCAGTACTTC. This encodes CASSAGGSAETQYF.

The chain couples TRBV10-3 to TRBJ2-7; possibly TRBD2 for D (6 bases). The CDR3 has 13 residues. V was pared by 3 bases and J by 4 bases, with 10 bases between. Germline-derived CDR1 and CDR2 are ENHRY and SYGVKD. The CDR3 is CAISDSGSYEQYF. The CDR3 nucleotides are TGTGCCATCAGTGATTCCGGGAGTTACGAGCAGTACTTC.

The chain is built from TRBV9 and TRBJ2-2, with D perhaps matching TRBD2 (6 bases). Germline V gene data show CDR1 as SGDLS and CDR2 as YYNGEE. This CDR3 has 15 residues. Trimming removed 3 bases from V and 5 bases from J, with 14 bases in between. CDR3 residues: CASSAGTSGTGELFF. For the CDR3, the DNA is TGTGCCAGCAGCGCCGGGACTTCGGGGACCGGGGAGCTGTTTTTT.

The rearrangement joins TRBV2 to TRBJ1-2; no clear D. The CDR3 consists of 12 residues. The germline V gene encodes CDR1 SNHLY and CDR2 FYNNEI. Trimming shortened V by 7 bases and J by 4 bases, and 10 bases separated the two germline ends. The CDR3 sequence: CASMRQIYGYTF. The CDR3 region has the DNA TGTGCCAGCATGAGGCAGATCTATGGCTACACCTTC.

The chain links TRBV5-1 to TRBJ2-5; tentatively, D is TRBD2 (6 bases). CDR3 length equals 15 residues. CDR1 is SGHRS and CDR2 is YFSETQ in the germline V gene. The V end lost 5 bases, the J end lost 5 bases, and 19 bases lay between the germline ends. The CDR3 bases are TGCGCCAGCAGGCGGACCGGGACTTTAGGGGAGACCCAGTACTTC. Translating it yields CASRRTGTLGETQYF.

CDR3 in DNA: TGTGCCAGCAGCTTAGGTCACAGGCAAGAGACCCAGTACTTC. This translates into CASSLGHRQETQYF. This chain connects TRBV7-2 to TRBJ2-5; D might be TRBD1 (5 bases). The germline V and J ends were trimmed by 1 base and 2 bases, with 8 bases remaining between them. This CDR3 has 14 residues. Germline V gene sequence: CDR1 SGHTA, CDR2 FQGNSA.

The chain has TRBV5-1 and TRBJ2-5, with 8 positions matching TRBD1. Germline CDR1 SGHRS, CDR2 YFSETQ. J gave up 7 bases and V 0 bases, and 20 bases lay outside the gene matches. There are 19 residues in the CDR3. CDR3 nucleotides: TGCGCCAGCAGCTTGGCCTCCAAGGACAGGGCTGACGGGCAGCGGACCCAGTACTTC. This sequence encodes CASSLASKDRADGQRTQYF.

This chain connects TRBV4-3 to TRBJ1-2; the match to TRBD1 covers 8 bases. This CDR3 region has 15 residues. J was trimmed by 2 bases and V by 4 bases; bases with no gene match: 6. CDR1 and CDR2 from the germline V gene are LGHNA and YSLEER. The CDR3 coding sequence is TGCGCCAGCAGCCGTACGGGACAGGAGAACTATGGCTACACCTTC. Protein product: CASSRTGQENYGYTF.

J is TRBJ1-2 and V is TRBV25-1; TRBD1 agrees at 10 bases. The CDR3 covers 13 residues. The V segment lost 8 bases and the J segment 5 bases; nucleotides outside the gene matches: 5. CDR1 and CDR2 (germline): MGHDK, SYGVNS. The CDR3 bases are TGTGCCAGCGGAGGGACAGGGGTATATGGCTACACCTTC. This gives the protein CASGGTGVYGYTF.

The V gene is TRBV27, the J gene TRBJ2-7, with 8 nucleotides matching TRBD2. J gave up 4 bases and V 6 bases, and 11 bases lay outside the gene matches. CDR3 size: 15 residues. The germline CDR1 and CDR2 sequences are MNHEY and SMNVEV (reference sequence). The CDR3 here is CASSHGLADLYEQYF. CDR3 nucleotide sequence: TGTGCCAGCAGCCACGGACTAGCAGATCTTTACGAGCAGTACTTC.

This chain connects TRBV2 to TRBJ2-7, with TRBD1 as a possible D gene (6 bases). Germline assignment: CDR1 SNHLY and CDR2 FYNNEI. Trimming left V 5 bases short and J 6 bases short, with 14 bases between. The CDR3 extends over 13 amino acids. The CDR3 DNA follows: TGTGCCAGCAGTATGAACCAGGGGACCGAGCAGTACTTC. Translated, it gives CASSMNQGTEQYF.

The CDR3: CASSKGSAGPSSYEQYF. The CDR3 nucleotides read TGTGCCAGCAGTAAAGGTTCGGCAGGCCCAAGCTCCTACGAGCAGTACTTC. The chain combines TRBV27 with TRBJ2-7; D is undetermined. V shed 5 bases and J shed 0 bases, with 20 bases lying between them. The CDR3 sequence is 17 residues long. The germline gives CDR1 MNHEY, CDR2 SMNVEV (reference sequence).

This CDR3 reads CASSSQGAGNTIYF. CDR3 bases: TGTGCCAGCAGCTCACAGGGAGCTGGAAACACCATATATTTT. V is TRBV7-2 and J is TRBJ1-3, with D possibly TRBD1 on 6 matching bases. Germline-derived CDR1 and CDR2 are SGHTA and FQGNSA. Trimming cost V 4 bases and J 2 bases, with 9 bases left between them. The CDR3 spans 14 residues.

The rearrangement joins TRBV11-3 to TRBJ2-3, with D uncertain. The CDR3 contains 12 residues. Germline V CDR1 and CDR2: SGHNT, YENEEA. Between the trimmed V and J ends, which lost 5 bases and 2 bases, there was a span of 5 bases. The CDR3 protein is CASSPYTDTQYF. The CDR3 nucleotides are TGTGCCAGCAGCCCTTACACAGATACGCAGTATTTT.

The genes are TRBV2 and TRBJ1-5, with a weak D call TRBD1 (5 bases). With 6 bases removed from V and 0 bases from J, the gap between germline ends came to 12 bases. The CDR3 is 15 residues long. CDR1 is SNHLY and CDR2 is FYNNEI in the germline V gene. This CDR3 is CASSKQAYSNQPQHF. CDR3 nucleotides: TGTGCCAGCAGCAAACAGGCTTATAGCAATCAGCCCCAGCATTTT.

V gene TRBV29-1 combines with J gene TRBJ2-1; weak D call: TRBD2 (6 bases). V was trimmed by 7 bases and J by 6 bases, leaving 19 bases between them. Looked up from germline, CDR1 is SQVTM and CDR2 is ANQGSEA. CDR3 length: 14 residues. CDR3 region: CSGRLGLRGNEQFF. CDR3 bases: TGCAGCGGACGCTTGGGACTCCGAGGCAATGAGCAGTTCTTC.

The chain carries TRBV30 and TRBJ2-5; the D gene is possibly TRBD2 (7 bases). Germline V gene sequence: CDR1 GTSNPN, CDR2 SVGIG (reference sequence). The CDR3 sequence is 15 residues long. The V and J ends lost 2 bases and 0 bases respectively, with 13 bases between them. The CDR3 loop reads CAWSRGGWYQETQYF. The CDR3 DNA sequence: TGTGCCTGGAGTAGGGGGGGTTGGTACCAAGAGACCCAGTACTTC.

The chain combines TRBV7-3 with TRBJ2-3; 9 bases line up with TRBD2. The CDR3 consists of 17 residues. V trimming: 5 bases; J trimming: 3 bases; junction bases outside the gene matches: 12. Germline CDR1 and CDR2: SGHTA and FQGTGA. The CDR3 DNA reads TGTGCCAGCAGCCCCCGGGCTAGCGGGGTTAGGACAGATACGCAGTATTTT. Encoded protein: CASSPRASGVRTDTQYF.

This chain joins TRBV7-8 and TRBJ2-7, with a weak D call TRBD1 (6 bases). In germline, CDR1 is SGHVS, CDR2 FQNEAQ. The CDR3 contains 14 residues. Trimming took 5 bases from V and 5 from J, leaving 16 bases between them. The CDR3 region is CASSPGRGGDEQYF. Here the CDR3 DNA reads TGTGCCAGCAGCCCAGGGAGAGGGGGTGACGAGCAGTACTTC.

This sequence joins TRBV10-3 and TRBJ2-1; a weak D match, TRBD2 (5 bases). Germline loops: CDR1 ENHRY, CDR2 SYGVKD. With 11 bases removed from V and 4 bases from J, the gap between germline ends came to 9 bases. This CDR3 is built from 11 residues. In nucleotides, the CDR3 is TGTGCCTCCACGGGGTACAATGAGCAGTTCTTC. Translation: CASTGYNEQFF.

Only a few counts were recorded for this clone. CDR3 amino acids: CASSQEGDTRTQYF. The CDR3 DNA sequence: TGCGCCAGCAGCCAAGAGGGGGACACCCGGACCCAGTACTTC. V gene TRBV4-3 combines with J gene TRBJ2-5; tentatively, D is TRBD1 (6 bases). The CDR3 length is 14 residues. V shed 0 bases and J shed 7 bases, with 12 bases lying between them. The germline V gene has CDR1 LGHNA and CDR2 YSLEER.

About this clone: The sample holds other DNA sequences that translate to the same CDR3. The V call is TRBV27, the J call TRBJ2-5; D is unclear. The CDR3 has 13 amino acids. Trimming pared 6 bases from V and 5 bases from J, leaving 13 bases between. The germline gives CDR1 MNHEY, CDR2 SMNVEV (reference sequence). CDR3 DNA sequence: TGTGCCAGCAGCCGAGTAGGCGGTGAGACCCAGTACTTC. Translated: CASSRVGGETQYF.

The chain has TRBV6-5 and TRBJ2-1; 15 bases line up with TRBD2. With 3 bases clipped from V and 10 bases from J, the junction kept 7 bases outside the gene matches. The CDR3 sequence is 16 residues long. Germline V CDR1 and CDR2: MNHEY, SVGAGI. Here the CDR3 reads CASSYDGTSGGWEQFF. Written as DNA, the CDR3 is TGTGCCAGCAGTTATGACGGGACTAGCGGGGGGTGGGAGCAGTTCTTC.

This sequence joins TRBV11-2 and TRBJ2-1; 7 bases line up with TRBD2. This CDR3 has 15 residues. Trimming at V came to 5 bases and at J to 4 bases, leaving 8 bases not matched to a gene. The V gene's germline CDR1 is SGHAT and CDR2 FQNNGV. The chain's CDR3 is CASSVVGLVYNEQFF. In nucleotides, the CDR3 is TGTGCCAGCAGCGTAGTCGGACTAGTATACAATGAGCAGTTCTTC. Variable domain in full (rest from reference TRBV11-2 and TRBJ2-1): EAGVAQSPRYKIIEKRQSVAFWCNPISGHATLYWYQQILGQGPKLLIQFQNNGVVDDSQLPKDRFSAERLKGVDSTLKIQPAKLEDSAVYLCASSVVGLVYNEQFFGPGTRLTVL.

The chain combines TRBV6-5 with TRBJ1-2; TRBD1 aligns across 7 bases. The CDR3 contains 14 residues. Trimming at V came to 6 bases and at J to 4 bases, leaving 8 bases not matched to a gene. The germline V gene has CDR1 MNHEY and CDR2 SVGAGI. The CDR3 DNA is TGTGCCAGCAGGGTCCCCGGGACAGCCTATGGCTACACCTTC. It codes for CASRVPGTAYGYTF.

The chain joins TRBV6-1 to TRBJ2-7; 9 positions match TRBD1. The junction had 7 bases not matched to a gene; V was cut back by 6 bases and J by 7 bases. The germline CDR1 and CDR2 sequences are MNHNS and SASEGT. The CDR3 is made up of 13 amino acids. CDR3 coding DNA: TGTGCCAGCAGGGGACAGGGACGCAGTGAGCAGTACTTC. Its translation is CASRGQGRSEQYF.

The chain has TRBV7-2 and TRBJ1-2; TRBD1 is a possible D gene (6 bases). The CDR3 is 17 residues long. Between the trimmed V and J ends, which lost 5 bases and 8 bases, there was a span of 27 bases. Germline CDR1 and CDR2: SGHTA and FQGNSA. The CDR3 reads CASSQPPSEQGSRGYTF. The DNA for the CDR3 is TGTGCCAGCAGCCAACCCCCCAGCGAACAGGGATCGCGCGGCTACACCTTC.

The gene calls are TRBV2 and TRBJ2-5, with D maybe TRBD2 (7 bases). V lost 1 base and J lost 11, with 11 bases in between. CDR1 is SNHLY and CDR2 is FYNNEI in the germline V gene. CDR3 size: 12 residues. In DNA, the CDR3 is TGTGCCAGCAGTGAAGGGGGGGGCGGTCAGTACTTC. Its protein product is CASSEGGGGQYF. Using reference TRBV2 and TRBJ2-5 for the parts outside the CDR3, the full variable domain is EPEVTQTPSHQVTQMGQEVILRCVPISNHLYFYWYRQILGQKVEFLVSFYNNEISEKSEIFDDQFSVERPDGSNFTLKIRSTKLEDSAMYFCASSEGGGGQYFGPGTRLLVL.